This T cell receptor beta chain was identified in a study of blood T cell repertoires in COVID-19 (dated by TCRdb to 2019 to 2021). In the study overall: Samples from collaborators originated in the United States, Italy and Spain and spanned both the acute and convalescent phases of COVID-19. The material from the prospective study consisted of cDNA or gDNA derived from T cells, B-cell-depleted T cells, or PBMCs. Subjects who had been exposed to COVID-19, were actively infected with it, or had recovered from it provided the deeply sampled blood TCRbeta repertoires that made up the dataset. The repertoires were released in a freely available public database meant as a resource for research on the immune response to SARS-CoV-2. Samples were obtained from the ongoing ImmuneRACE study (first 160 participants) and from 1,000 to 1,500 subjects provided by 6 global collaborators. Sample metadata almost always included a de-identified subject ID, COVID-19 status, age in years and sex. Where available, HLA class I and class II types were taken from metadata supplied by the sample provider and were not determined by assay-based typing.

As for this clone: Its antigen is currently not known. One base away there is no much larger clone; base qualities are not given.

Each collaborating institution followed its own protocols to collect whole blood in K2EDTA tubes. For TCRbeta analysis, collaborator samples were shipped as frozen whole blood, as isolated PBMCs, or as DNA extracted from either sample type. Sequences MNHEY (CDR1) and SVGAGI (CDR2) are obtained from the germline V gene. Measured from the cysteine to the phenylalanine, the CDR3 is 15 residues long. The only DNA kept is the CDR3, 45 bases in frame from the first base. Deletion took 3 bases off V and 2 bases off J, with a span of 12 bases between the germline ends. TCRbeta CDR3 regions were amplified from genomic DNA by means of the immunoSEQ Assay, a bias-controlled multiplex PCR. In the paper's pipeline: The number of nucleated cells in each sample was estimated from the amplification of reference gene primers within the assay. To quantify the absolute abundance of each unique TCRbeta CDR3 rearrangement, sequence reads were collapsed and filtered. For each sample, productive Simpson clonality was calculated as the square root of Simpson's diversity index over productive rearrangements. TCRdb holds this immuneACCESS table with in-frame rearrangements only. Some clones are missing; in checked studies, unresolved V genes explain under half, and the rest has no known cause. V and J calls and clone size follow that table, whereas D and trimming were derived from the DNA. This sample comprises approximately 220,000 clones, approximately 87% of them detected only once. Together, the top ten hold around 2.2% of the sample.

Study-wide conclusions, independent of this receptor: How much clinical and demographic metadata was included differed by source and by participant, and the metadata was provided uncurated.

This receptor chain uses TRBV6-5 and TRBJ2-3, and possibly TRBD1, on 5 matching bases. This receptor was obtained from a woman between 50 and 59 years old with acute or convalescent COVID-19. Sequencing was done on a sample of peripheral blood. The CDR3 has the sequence CASSYYQGNTDTQYF. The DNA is TGTGCCAGCAGTTATTATCAGGGAAACACAGATACGCAGTATTTT.